The next 22 T cell receptor beta chains were all read from a single sample in a study of T cells after yellow fever vaccination. One entry per CDR3 protein results from TCRdb running MiXCR on the 5' RACE reads. The sample includes 250,000 to 400,000 distinct CDR3 sequences, over 4% of them seen just once. Sequencing was performed on PBMCs, taken 5 days after the yellow fever booster vaccination. The origin of the receptors is a man younger than 35 who received the YFV17D yellow fever vaccine.

In DNA, the CDR3 is TGTGCCAGCAGCTTAGGGTGGACCTGGACAGGGGATGAAAAACTGTTTTTT. Translation: CASSLGWTWTGDEKLFF. J is TRBJ1-4 and V is TRBV7-9; TRBD1 matches 9 bases. Unmatched junction bases numbered 9, after V lost 1 base and J lost 6 bases. The CDR3 extends over 17 amino acids. Germline loops: CDR1 SEHNR, CDR2 FQNEAQ (reference sequence).

This clonotype was observed a handful of times. One end of the junction varies from germline; a read error may be responsible. The chain recombines TRBV12-3 or TRBV12-4 with TRBJ1-2; a possible D gene is TRBD1 (5 bases). This CDR3 spans 13 amino acids. CDR3 sequence: CASTLRGIYGYTF. The CDR3 bases are TGTGCCAGCACTTTACGGGGGATTTATGGCTACACCTTC.

The chain carries TRBV6-5 and TRBJ2-3; 12 positions agree with TRBD2. J was trimmed by 5 bases and V by 5 bases; bases with no gene match: 5. The CDR3 runs 15 residues. Germline lookup yields CDR1 MNHEY and CDR2 SVGAGI. The CDR3 DNA reads as TGTGCCAGCAGTATTGGACTAGCGGGGATAGATACGCAGTATTTT. It specifies CASSIGLAGIDTQYF.

The chain is built from TRBV7-2 and TRBJ2-3; D gene ambiguous. The CDR3 sequence is 13 residues long. Between the trimmed V and J ends, which lost 5 bases and 0 bases, there was a span of 6 bases. From germline, CDR1 is SGHTA and CDR2 FQGNSA. The CDR3 DNA reads TGTGCCAGCAGCGGTTCTAGCACAGATACGCAGTATTTT. Protein product: CASSGSSTDTQYF.

The rearrangement links TRBV15 to TRBJ2-3; D possibly corresponds to TRBD1 (6 bases). V was cut by 0 bases and J by 1 base, with 8 bases left in between. The length of the CDR3 is 15 residues. CDR1 and CDR2 from the germline V gene are LNHNV and YYDKDF (reference sequence). The CDR3 sequence is CATSRDRGRTDTQYF. The DNA of the CDR3 is TGTGCCACCAGCAGAGACAGGGGTCGCACAGATACGCAGTATTTT. The full variable domain, completed using reference TRBV15 and TRBJ2-3, is DAMVIQNPRYQVTQFGKPVTLSCSQTLNHNVMYWYQQKSSQAPKLLFHYYDKDFNNEADTPDNFQSRRPNTSFCFLDIRSPGLGDTAMYLCATSRDRGRTDTQYFGPGTRLTVL.

The chain has TRBV3-1 and TRBJ2-4; possibly TRBD1 for D (5 bases). V was cut by 1 base and J by 0 bases, with 16 bases left in between. Germline CDR1 is LGHDT and CDR2 is YNNKEL (reference sequence). The CDR3 has 18 amino acids. CDR3 in DNA: TGTGCCAGCAGCCAAGGGACATTCGCGGTACTAGCCAAAAACATTCAGTACTTC. Protein product: CASSQGTFAVLAKNIQYF.

V is TRBV5-1 and J is TRBJ2-6; tentative D call: TRBD1 (5 bases). V was cut by 2 bases and J by 4 bases, with 13 bases left in between. Germline-derived CDR1 and CDR2 are SGHRS and YFSETQ. The CDR3 has 16 residues. The CDR3 DNA sequence: TGCGCCAGCAGCTTTAAAGGGGTAGCAGGGGCCAACGTCCTGACTTTC. Its translation is CASSFKGVAGANVLTF.

The table lists this clonotype with many counts. The gene calls are TRBV9 and TRBJ2-1; 12 nucleotides match TRBD2. Trimming removed 0 bases from V and 1 base from J; junction bases left unmatched: 11. The length of the CDR3 is 20 residues. The germline V gene has CDR1 SGDLS and CDR2 YYNGEE. The CDR3 DNA reads TGTGCCAGCAGCGTAGGGAGGCTAGCGGGGGGGCTCCGTTCCTACAATGAGCAGTTCTTC. Translation gives CASSVGRLAGGLRSYNEQFF.

This clonotype was counted at least ten times. This chain links TRBV10-3 with TRBJ2-1; tentatively, D is TRBD1 (7 bases). Germline loops: CDR1 ENHRY, CDR2 SYGVKD. The germline V and J ends were trimmed by 8 bases and 6 bases, with 17 bases remaining between them. The CDR3 runs to 14 residues. CDR3 DNA sequence: TGTGCCATCGGGGGGTCGGACAGGCTCAATGAGCAGTTCTTC. It yields the protein CAIGGSDRLNEQFF.

V usage is TRBV7-6 and J usage is TRBJ2-3; weak D call: TRBD2 (5 bases). CDR3 length: 14 residues. CDR1 is SGHVS and CDR2 is FNYEAQ in the germline V gene. The V and J ends lost 5 bases and 0 bases respectively, with 9 bases between them. In nucleotides, the CDR3 is TGTGCCAGCAGCCTACTAGGCAGCACAGATACGCAGTATTTT. This encodes CASSLLGSTDTQYF.

The chain employs TRBV20-1 and TRBJ1-5, with TRBD1 matching over 7 bases. This CDR3 spans 13 amino acids. CDR1 is DFQATT and CDR2 is SNEGSKA in the germline V gene (reference sequence). V dropped 6 bases and J dropped 6; count of bases not matched to a gene: 8. CDR3 amino acids: CSAPTGTRQPQHF. The CDR3 nucleotides read TGCAGTGCGCCGACAGGGACTCGTCAGCCCCAGCATTTT.

Turning to this clonotype: The germline gene is not matched at one end of the junction; a read error may be the cause. This chain connects TRBV7-7 to TRBJ2-7; D tentatively fits TRBD1 or TRBD2 (5 bases each). The CDR3 extends over 12 amino acids. Germline V gives CDR1 SSHAT, CDR2 FNYEAQ (reference sequence). The CDR3 DNA reads as TGTGCCAGCAGCGACTACTCGGGGCAGGCCCACTTC. As protein: CASSDYSGQAHF. Based on the CDR3 plus reference TRBV7-7 and TRBJ2-7, the full variable domain is GAGVSQSPRYKVTKRGQDVTLRCDPISSHATLYWYQQALGQGPEFLTYFNYEAQPDKSGLPSDRFSAERPEGSISTLTIQRTEQRDSAMYRCASSDYSGQAHFGPGTRLTVT.

This clonotype was recorded many times. This chain links TRBV7-3 with TRBJ2-1; either TRBD1 or TRBD2 may supply D (6 bases each). V lost 5 bases and J 2 bases, leaving 16 bases between the germline ends. This CDR3 is 16 amino acids long. Germline V gene lookup returns CDR1 SGHTA and CDR2 FQGTGA. In DNA form, the CDR3 reads TGTGCCAGCAGCACCCCGGGGGCCCAGGCCTACAATGAGCAGTTCTTC. This codes for CASSTPGAQAYNEQFF.

The V call is TRBV5-1, the J call TRBJ2-2, with 9 bases lining up with TRBD2. The V and J ends lost 1 base and 3 bases, in that order; junction bases with no gene match: 10. The CDR3 runs to 18 residues. The germline CDR1 and CDR2 sequences are SGHRS and YFSETQ. The CDR3 is CASSLIGGGARDTGELFF. The CDR3 nucleotides are TGCGCCAGCAGCTTGATTGGCGGGGGGGCCCGAGACACCGGGGAGCTGTTTTTT.

This clonotype has ten or more counts. The chain combines TRBV7-2 with TRBJ2-7, with D perhaps matching TRBD1 (6 bases). The CDR3 is made up of 13 amino acids. CDR1 is SGHTA and CDR2 is FQGNSA in the germline V gene. V lost 7 bases and J 0 bases, leaving 10 bases between the germline ends. Here the CDR3 DNA reads TGTGCCAGCACCCAGGGGACCTCCTACGAGCAGTACTTC. It translates to CASTQGTSYEQYF.

This clonotype has more than one count but fewer than ten. This sequence joins TRBV6-5 and TRBJ2-7, with D possibly TRBD1 on 5 matching bases. V dropped 0 bases and J dropped 3 bases, with 9 bases sitting between them. Germline lookup yields CDR1 MNHEY and CDR2 SVGAGI. CDR3 length: 14 residues. CDR3 sequence (DNA): TGTGCCAGCAGTTACTCGCGCAGGGTCTACGAGCAGTACTTC. Its translation is CASSYSRRVYEQYF.

This clonotype showed up just a few times. This chain links TRBV7-2 with TRBJ1-6, with TRBD1 identical over 7 bases. Germline V CDR1 and CDR2: SGHTA, FQGNSA. This CDR3 is 15 amino acids long. V dropped 6 bases and J dropped 9; count of bases not matched to a gene: 11. The CDR3 coding sequence is TGTGCCAGCAGTCTCCTAGACAGGGTGGGTTCACCCCTCCACTTT. Its translation is CASSLLDRVGSPLHF.

This clonotype showed up many times. V and J are TRBV4-1 and TRBJ2-5; TRBD2 matches at 9 bases. Germline CDR1 and CDR2: MGHRA and YSYEKL. V lost 0 bases to trimming and J lost 4 bases; unmatched junction nucleotides: 6. The CDR3 is 16 amino acids. CDR3 coding DNA: TGCGCCAGCAGCCAAGATCTGGCGGGGGGGGGAGAGACCCAGTACTTC. Protein product: CASSQDLAGGGETQYF.

This clonotype turned up a few times. The CDR3 nucleotides are TGCAGTGCTAGAGATCAGGGCAGAATACAGCATTTT. This codes for CSARDQGRIQHF. The chain employs TRBV20-1 and TRBJ1-5; weak D call: TRBD1 (5 bases). Looked up from germline, CDR1 is DFQATT and CDR2 is SNEGSKA (reference sequence). The CDR3 sequence is 12 residues long. V was clipped by 0 bases and J by 13 bases, with 13 bases between them.

This chain joins TRBV4-1 and TRBJ2-1; 10 bases are a match to TRBD2. CDR1 is MGHRA, CDR2 YSYEKL, per germline. The CDR3 spans 16 residues. V shed 2 bases and J 8 bases; nucleotides not matched to a gene: 9. The CDR3 nucleotides are TGCGCCAGCAGCCAACCAGCGGGGGGGCTCTTGGATGAGCAGTTCTTC. Translation: CASSQPAGGLLDEQFF.

A word on this clonotype: An end of the junction does not agree with germline; a read error may underlie this. This rearrangement joins TRBV27 to TRBJ2-1, with D possibly being TRBD1 (6 bases). Germline-derived CDR1 and CDR2 are MNHEY and SMNVEV (reference sequence). The CDR3 totals 16 residues. The CDR3 protein is CDSSSPFGGWGNEQFF. In nucleotides, the CDR3 is TGTGACAGCAGTTCCCCATTTGGGGGCTGGGGAAATGAGCAGTTCTTC.

The chain carries TRBV18 and TRBJ1-4; D is unclear. Per germline, CDR1 KGHSH and CDR2 LQKENI. The CDR3 sequence is 13 residues long. The V end lost 6 bases, the J end lost 3 bases, and 8 bases lay between the germline ends. CDR3 in amino acids: CASSGQANEKLFF. The CDR3 region has the DNA TGTGCCAGCTCCGGGCAGGCTAATGAAAAACTGTTTTTT.